This TCR beta chain was profiled in a study of T cell changes during pregnancy in multiple sclerosis. The assay was immunoSEQ multiplex PCR, and TCRdb's table has in-frame clones only and misses some. In the table there are some 31,000 clones, 89% of which are singletons. The receptor was derived from a female donor with multiple sclerosis, enrolled in a pregnancy study. The material was CD8+ T cells from peripheral blood mononuclear cells, obtained in the second trimester of pregnancy.

The CDR3 DNA reads as TGTGCCAGCAGCCCCGGACAGGGGGCAACCTACAATGAGCAGTTCTTC. Its translation: CASSPGQGATYNEQFF. The gene calls are TRBV27 and TRBJ2-1, with TRBD1 matching 11 bases. Germline loops: CDR1 MNHEY, CDR2 SMNVEV (reference sequence). V shed 6 bases, J shed 2 bases, and the junction held 6 bases outside the gene matches. The CDR3 sequence is 16 residues long.